A single T cell receptor beta chain is shown here with its context. Its antigen is currently unknown. These data come from a study of cytomegalovirus exposure and HLA in healthy donors. Study-level points and caveats: Among the sequence variants, a highly shared cluster was likely an artifact of sequencing. The study recorded 150 to 200 TCR beta chains that were cytomegalovirus-associated. Later, TCR association rates were found to vary by HLA locus, highest for DRB1 and lowest for HLA-C.

The PCR was carried out with 60 Vbeta primers and 13 Jbeta primers. Only in-frame clones appear in the TCRdb table, and some are missing; sequencing was by immunoSEQ multiplex PCR. The sample shows about 230,000 clones, around 80% of them seen only once. CDR1 SGHNT and CDR2 YYREEE come from the germline V gene (reference sequence). V lost 0 bases and J lost 5, with 12 bases in between. The CDR3 has 15 residues. V usage is TRBV5-4 and J usage is TRBJ2-1; D gene unclear. Sequenced material: PBMCs. The clonotype originates from a boy aged 10-17 years in good health and CMV-seronegative. The CDR3 DNA reads TGTGCCAGCAGCTTGGCAGGCCCCTTGGACAATGAGCAGTTCTTC. Translating it yields CASSLAGPLDNEQFF.